This T cell receptor (beta chain) came from a study of blood T cells in healthy people across ages. Concerning this clonotype: Its target is not known.

Per the germline V gene, CDR1 is DFQATT and CDR2 is SNEGSKA (reference sequence). Deletions cut 0 bases from V and 0 bases from J, with 18 bases between. CDR3 length: 17 amino acids. Combining a sample-barcoded 5' primer with a J-beta primer mix, a second PCR ran for 7 to 11 cycles. Every cDNA was tagged by a template-switch adaptor with 12 random nucleotides. From the 5' RACE reads, TCRdb called clonotypes with MiXCR, one entry per CDR3 protein. The table lists about 1.8 million distinct CDR3 sequences, around half of them singletons. Study findings and constraints: Greater diversity and more naive CD4+ cells were seen in long-lived donors than in aged donors.

Every sample had a minimum of 6.5 million PBMCs isolated. Source material: blood. The sequence was collected from a woman aged 40 to 50 in good health. The chain uses TRBV20-1 and TRBJ2-7; D not resolved. The CDR3 coding sequence is TGCAGTGCTAGAGATCTGTCTGGACCCCGGAGCTCCTACGAGCAGTACTTC. It is translated as CSARDLSGPRSSYEQYF.